This TCR beta chain was documented in a study of breast tumors, draining lymph nodes, adjacent tissues. The study's findings and limits: Tumor TCR diversity was below lymph nodes but above nontumor tissue. Data fit most tumor T cells coming from lymph node, expanding in tumor.

Trimming cost V 3 bases and J 0 bases, with 6 bases left between them. This CDR3 spans 14 amino acids. Germline values: CDR1 SGHTA, CDR2 FQGTGA. A remark on this clonotype: Antigen: not known.

In TCRdb, the multiplex PCR reads were re-called with MiXCR into one record per CDR3 protein. The data show tens of thousands of distinct CDR3 sequences, roughly 69% seen once. This rearrangement joins TRBV7-3 to TRBJ1-3; the D is unclear. This receptor was taken from a female donor with breast cancer. Some clones in this sample may be carry-over from other donors' samples. The specimen sequenced was breast tumor tissue. This CDR3 reads CASSFRHSGNTIYF. CDR3 DNA: TGTGCCAGCAGCTTCAGACACTCTGGAAACACCATATATTTT.